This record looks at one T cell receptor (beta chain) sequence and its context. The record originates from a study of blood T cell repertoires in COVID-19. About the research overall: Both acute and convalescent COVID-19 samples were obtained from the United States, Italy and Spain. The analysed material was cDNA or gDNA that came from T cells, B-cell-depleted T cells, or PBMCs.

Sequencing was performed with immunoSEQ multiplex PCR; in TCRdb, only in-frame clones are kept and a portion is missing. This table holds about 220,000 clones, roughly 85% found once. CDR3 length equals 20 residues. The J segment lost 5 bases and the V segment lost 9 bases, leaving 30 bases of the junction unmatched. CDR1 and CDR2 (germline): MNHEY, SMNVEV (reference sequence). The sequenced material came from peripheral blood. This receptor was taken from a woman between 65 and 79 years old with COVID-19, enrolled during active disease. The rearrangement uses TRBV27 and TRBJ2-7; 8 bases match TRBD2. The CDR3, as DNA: TGTGCCAGTACCCCTGTGATGATTCCCCGAAGCGGGGGCCGTCAGGACGAGCAGTACTTC. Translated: CASTPVMIPRSGGRQDEQYF.